Included here is one T cell receptor (beta chain) sequence, with context. As yet, its antigen is unknown. This entry is derived from a study of a mutant IDH1 vaccine in newly diagnosed glioma. Method: immunoSEQ multiplex PCR; TCRdb's copy keeps in-frame clones and lacks some. This table has around 120,000 clones, 80% appearing once. Time point denoted: week 11, during vaccination. Alongside topical imiquimod, each dose of vaccine comprised 300 ug of mutant IDH1 20-mer peptide. CDR3 length equals 16 residues. V was pared by 3 bases and J by 0 bases, with 12 bases between. CDR1 and CDR2 from the germline V gene are MNHEY and SVGAGI.

Sequences were derived from PBMCs, sampled from a glioma patient whose treatment included an IDH1 peptide vaccine. The genes are TRBV6-5 and TRBJ1-3, with D possibly matching TRBD1 (5 bases). The receptor was derived from a man aged 35 to 55 with glioma. CDR3 DNA: TGTGCCAGCAGTTATGGGGGGGTAGACTCTGGAAACACCATATATTTT. Protein product: CASSYGGVDSGNTIYF.